Listed below are T cell receptor beta chains from one sample, sequenced in a study of PD-L1 blockade in urothelial cancer. Produced via immunoSEQ multiplex PCR; TCRdb's table is partial and in-frame only. Altogether approximately 20,000 clones are present, about 90% being singletons, with the ten largest covering approximately 10%. This sample comprised PBMCs, obtained around atezolizumab (anti-PD-L1) treatment. Receptor source: a woman aged 55 to 70 with urothelial cancer. Both conserved end residues are part of each CDR3. A D gene is named only where the DNA matches it firmly. Clone size is not always given. Where it is, it says once, few, many or a class for expanded clones.

cdr3_aa: CASSSRGYNEQFF
cdr3_nt: TGTGCCAGCAGCTCACGGGGCTACAATGAGCAGTTCTTC
clone_size: NA
v_call: TRBV11-2
j_call: TRBJ2-1
d_call: NA

cdr3_aa: CASSETRGVGETQYF
cdr3_nt: TGTGCCAGCAGTGAAACGCGGGGGGTAGGGGAGACCCAGTACTTC
clone_size: once
v_call: TRBV2
j_call: TRBJ2-5
d_call: TRBD2

cdr3_aa: CASRVTGVQGYTF
cdr3_nt: TGTGCCAGCAGGGTGACAGGGGTTCAGGGCTACACCTTC
clone_size: NA
v_call: TRBV28
j_call: TRBJ1-2
d_call: TRBD1

cdr3_aa: CASSLGRASGQETQYF
cdr3_nt: TGTGCCAGCAGCTTAGGGCGGGCTAGCGGGCAAGAGACCCAGTACTTC
clone_size: NA
v_call: TRBV7-2
j_call: TRBJ2-5
d_call: TRBD2

cdr3_aa: CASSSGTGTLNTEAFF
cdr3_nt: TGTGCCAGCAGTTCTGGGACAGGGACTCTGAACACTGAAGCTTTCTTT
clone_size: NA
v_call: TRBV28
j_call: TRBJ1-1
d_call: TRBD1

cdr3_aa: CASSQDTSGYNEQFF
cdr3_nt: TGCGCCAGCAGCCAAGATACTAGTGGCTACAATGAGCAGTTCTTC
clone_size: NA
v_call: TRBV4-3
j_call: TRBJ2-1
d_call: NA

cdr3_aa: CASSGTGTFVYEQYF
cdr3_nt: TGTGCCAGCAGCGGGACAGGGACATTCGTCTACGAGCAGTACTTC
clone_size: once
v_call: TRBV5-5
j_call: TRBJ2-7
d_call: TRBD1

cdr3_aa: CASSPGDRGNGYTF
cdr3_nt: TGTGCCAGCTCACCAGGGGACAGGGGGAATGGCTACACCTTC
clone_size: NA
v_call: TRBV18
j_call: TRBJ1-2
d_call: TRBD1

cdr3_aa: CSARSGTDTEAFF
cdr3_nt: TGCAGCGCTCGGTCGGGGACAGACACTGAAGCTTTCTTT
clone_size: once
v_call: TRBV29-1
j_call: TRBJ1-1
d_call: TRBD1

cdr3_aa: CASSPPGLSTDTQYF
cdr3_nt: TGTGCCAGCAGTCCCCCAGGACTCAGCACAGATACGCAGTATTTT
clone_size: NA
v_call: TRBV28
j_call: TRBJ2-3
d_call: NA

cdr3_aa: CASSPHRGENQPQHF
cdr3_nt: TGTGCCAGTAGTCCCCACAGGGGAGAGAATCAGCCCCAGCATTTT
clone_size: NA
v_call: TRBV19
j_call: TRBJ1-5
d_call: TRBD1

cdr3_aa: CASSSPRRGQFLAFF
cdr3_nt: TGTGCCAGCAGCTCACCCCGCCGAGGACAGTTCTTAGCTTTCTTT
clone_size: NA
v_call: TRBV7-2
j_call: TRBJ1-1
d_call: NA

cdr3_aa: CASSDFGELFF
cdr3_nt: TGCGCCAGCAGCGACTTCGGGGAGCTGTTTTTT
clone_size: NA
v_call: TRBV5-1
j_call: TRBJ2-2
d_call: NA

cdr3_aa: CASSKLTGGPEAFF
cdr3_nt: TGTGCCAGCAGTAAATTGACAGGAGGCCCTGAAGCTTTCTTT
clone_size: NA
v_call: TRBV28
j_call: TRBJ1-1
d_call: NA

cdr3_aa: CASSQFLTGDDTGELFF
cdr3_nt: TGTGCCAGCAGCCAATTTTTGACAGGGGATGACACCGGGGAGCTGTTTTTT
clone_size: NA
v_call: TRBV7-3
j_call: TRBJ2-2
d_call: TRBD1

cdr3_aa: CASSLRYGEEMNTEAFF
cdr3_nt: TGTGCCAGCAGTTTACGCTACGGGGAGGAAATGAACACTGAAGCTTTCTTT
clone_size: once
v_call: TRBV27
j_call: TRBJ1-1
d_call: NA

cdr3_aa: CASSPDRANYGYTF
cdr3_nt: TGTGCCAGCAGCCCTGACAGGGCTAACTATGGCTACACCTTC
clone_size: NA
v_call: TRBV7-6
j_call: TRBJ1-2
d_call: TRBD1

cdr3_aa: CASSGLAVNGADTQYF
cdr3_nt: TGTGCCAGCAGTGGACTAGCGGTCAACGGGGCAGATACGCAGTATTTT
clone_size: NA
v_call: TRBV6-1
j_call: TRBJ2-3
d_call: TRBD2

cdr3_aa: CASSQARWTEAFF
cdr3_nt: TGCGCCAGCAGCCAAGCCCGGTGGACTGAAGCTTTCTTT
clone_size: NA
v_call: TRBV4-3
j_call: TRBJ1-1
d_call: NA

cdr3_aa: CASSQDFSWYGYTF
cdr3_nt: TGTGCCAGCAGCCAAGACTTTTCGTGGTATGGCTACACCTTC
clone_size: NA
v_call: TRBV28
j_call: TRBJ1-2
d_call: NA

cdr3_aa: CASSSPQEAFF
cdr3_nt: TGTGCCAGCAGTTCCCCCCAAGAAGCTTTCTTT
clone_size: NA
v_call: TRBV6-5
j_call: TRBJ1-1
d_call: NA

cdr3_aa: CASSVGGRGRTEAFF
cdr3_nt: TGTGCCAGCAGCGTCGGTGGCAGGGGTCGCACTGAAGCTTTCTTT
clone_size: NA
v_call: TRBV5-4
j_call: TRBJ1-1
d_call: NA

cdr3_aa: CASSYSGGGYSEQYF
cdr3_nt: TGTGCCAGCAGTTACTCCGGGGGAGGCTACTCCGAGCAGTACTTC
clone_size: NA
v_call: TRBV6-5
j_call: TRBJ2-7
d_call: NA

cdr3_aa: CASSLEQGYEQYF
cdr3_nt: TGTGCCAGCAGCTTAGAACAGGGCTACGAGCAGTACTTC
clone_size: NA
v_call: TRBV7-2
j_call: TRBJ2-7
d_call: NA

cdr3_aa: CASSLIRAGGDTQYF
cdr3_nt: TGCGCCAGCAGCTTGATAAGGGCAGGGGGGGATACGCAGTATTTT
clone_size: NA
v_call: TRBV5-1
j_call: TRBJ2-3
d_call: NA

cdr3_aa: CASSLRLTATGGYTF
cdr3_nt: TGTGCCAGCAGTTTAAGGTTGACTGCGACCGGGGGCTACACCTTC
clone_size: NA
v_call: TRBV27
j_call: TRBJ1-2
d_call: NA

cdr3_aa: CASSPRPGQGYNSPLHF
cdr3_nt: TGTGCCAGCTCACCTCGACCGGGACAGGGATATAATTCACCCCTCCACTTT
clone_size: NA
v_call: TRBV18
j_call: TRBJ1-6
d_call: TRBD1

cdr3_aa: CASSTEGWGKNIQYF
cdr3_nt: TGTGCCAGTAGTACGGAGGGGTGGGGAAAAAACATTCAGTACTTC
clone_size: NA
v_call: TRBV19
j_call: TRBJ2-4
d_call: NA

cdr3_aa: CASTPGTGVQPQHF
cdr3_nt: TGTGCCAGCACCCCCGGGACAGGGGTTCAGCCCCAGCATTTT
clone_size: NA
v_call: TRBV9
j_call: TRBJ1-5
d_call: TRBD1

cdr3_aa: CASSLGQGPQHF
cdr3_nt: TGTGCCAGCTCACTGGGACAGGGGCCCCAGCATTTT
clone_size: NA
v_call: TRBV18
j_call: TRBJ1-5
d_call: TRBD1

cdr3_aa: CASSFGRGLDTQYF
cdr3_nt: TGTGCCAGCAGCTTCGGCAGGGGGCTAGATACGCAGTATTTT
clone_size: NA
v_call: TRBV5-5
j_call: TRBJ2-3
d_call: TRBD1

cdr3_aa: CASSISGRTEAFF
cdr3_nt: TGTGCCAGTAGTATCTCAGGGAGGACTGAAGCTTTCTTT
clone_size: once
v_call: TRBV19
j_call: TRBJ1-1
d_call: NA

cdr3_aa: CASSQASGSYEQYF
cdr3_nt: TGTGCCAGCAGCCAGGCTAGCGGGAGCTACGAGCAGTACTTC
clone_size: NA
v_call: TRBV7-9
j_call: TRBJ2-7
d_call: TRBD2

cdr3_aa: CAYDDRERTYEQYF
cdr3_nt: TGTGCCTATGACGACAGGGAAAGGACCTACGAGCAGTACTTC
clone_size: NA
v_call: TRBV21-1
j_call: TRBJ2-7
d_call: NA

cdr3_aa: CASSTGGSNEQFF
cdr3_nt: TGTGCCAGCTCCACAGGGGGAAGCAATGAGCAGTTCTTC
clone_size: NA
v_call: TRBV18
j_call: TRBJ2-1
d_call: TRBD1

cdr3_aa: CASSSLTGVWYEQYF
cdr3_nt: TGTGCCAGCAGCTCCCTGACAGGGGTATGGTACGAGCAGTACTTC
clone_size: NA
v_call: TRBV7-2
j_call: TRBJ2-7
d_call: TRBD1

cdr3_aa: CASSSGTADSPIYGYTF
cdr3_nt: TGTGCCAGTAGTAGCGGGACAGCCGACAGTCCTATATATGGCTACACCTTC
clone_size: NA
v_call: TRBV19
j_call: TRBJ1-2
d_call: TRBD1

cdr3_aa: CASSIRRGTDNYGYTF
cdr3_nt: TGTGCCAGTAGTATAAGGAGGGGGACAGACAACTATGGCTACACCTTC
clone_size: NA
v_call: TRBV19
j_call: TRBJ1-2
d_call: TRBD1

cdr3_aa: CASSRERGAGAEQYF
cdr3_nt: TGTGCCAGCAGTCGGGAAAGAGGGGCGGGAGCCGAGCAGTACTTC
clone_size: NA
v_call: TRBV6-1
j_call: TRBJ2-7
d_call: TRBD2

cdr3_aa: CASSTGQGRLNNEQFF
cdr3_nt: TGTGCCAGCTCAACCGGACAGGGCAGGCTCAACAATGAGCAGTTCTTC
clone_size: few
v_call: TRBV18
j_call: TRBJ2-1
d_call: TRBD1

cdr3_aa: CASSRLQETNTEAFF
cdr3_nt: TGTGCCAGTAGTAGGTTACAGGAAACGAACACTGAAGCTTTCTTT
clone_size: NA
v_call: TRBV19
j_call: TRBJ1-1
d_call: NA

cdr3_aa: CASAGATYNEQFF
cdr3_nt: TGTGCCAGCGCGGGAGCGACCTACAATGAGCAGTTCTTC
clone_size: NA
v_call: TRBV19
j_call: TRBJ2-1
d_call: TRBD2